The clone carrying this T cell receptor beta chain came up a few times. Its antigen is unidentified. Germline assignment: CDR1 LGHDT and CDR2 YNNKEL (reference sequence). V was clipped by 4 bases and J by 7 bases; unmatched bases: 6. The CDR3 extends over 15 amino acids. This record belongs to a study of early T cells in non-severe SARS-CoV-2 infection. Study results and limitations: There was a bias toward anti-spike CD8 responses in VDJdb matching, which missed private and CD4 specificities.

Each single cDNA molecule received a unique molecular identifier. From the 5' RACE reads, TCRdb called clonotypes with MiXCR, one entry per CDR3 protein. This repertoire shows about 68,000 distinct CDR3 sequences, about a tenth found once; its top ten account for 5.5% to 7%. Sequenced material: whole blood. This chain uses TRBV3-1 with TRBJ1-6; TRBD1 matches at 8 bases. The TCR was taken from an adult who was a healthcare worker with PCR-confirmed SARS-CoV-2 infection or an uninfected control (not recorded which). The CDR3 loop is CASSPTDRENSPLHF. CDR3 bases: TGTGCCAGCAGCCCGACGGACAGGGAGAATTCACCCCTCCACTTT.